This T cell receptor (beta chain) was profiled in a study of blood T cells in healthy people across ages. Study conclusions and caveats: As age increased, TCR beta diversity per million T cells fell in a roughly linear fashion.

A note on this clonotype: Its antigen is not identified.

A sample-barcoded 5' primer and a J-beta primer mix were used in a second PCR of about 7 to 12 cycles. Each cDNA molecule was tagged by a template-switch adaptor with 12 random nucleotides. TCRdb passed the 5' RACE reads through MiXCR, listing each CDR3 protein once. This sample has 800,000 to 950,000 distinct CDR3 sequences, with roughly 52% found just once. The V and J ends lost 5 bases and 1 base respectively, with 12 bases between them. CDR1 is MGHDK, CDR2 SYGVNS, per germline. This CDR3 contains 14 residues. Extraction of total RNA produced a minimum of 5 micrograms from each sample. This chain joins TRBV25-1 and TRBJ2-7; a weak D match, TRBD2 (5 bases). The clonotype comes from a man aged 25-40 years in good health. Specimen: blood. DNA for the CDR3: TGTGCCAGCAGTTCCGGGATCTTGTCCTACGAGCAGTACTTC. Its translation is CASSSGILSYEQYF.